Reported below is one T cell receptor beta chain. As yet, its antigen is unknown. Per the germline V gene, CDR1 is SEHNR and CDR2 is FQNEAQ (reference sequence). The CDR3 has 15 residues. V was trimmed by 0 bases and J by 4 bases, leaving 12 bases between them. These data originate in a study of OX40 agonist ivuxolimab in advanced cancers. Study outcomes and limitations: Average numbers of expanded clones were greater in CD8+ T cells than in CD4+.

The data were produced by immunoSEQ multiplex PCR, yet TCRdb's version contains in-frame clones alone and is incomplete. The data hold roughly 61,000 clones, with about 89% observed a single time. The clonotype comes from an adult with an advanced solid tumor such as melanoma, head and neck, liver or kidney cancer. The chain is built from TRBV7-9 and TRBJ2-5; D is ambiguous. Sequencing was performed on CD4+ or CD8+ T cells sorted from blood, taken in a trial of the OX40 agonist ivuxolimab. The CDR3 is CASSLAFNLLETQYF. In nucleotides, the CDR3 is TGTGCCAGCAGCTTAGCGTTTAACCTGTTAGAGACCCAGTACTTC. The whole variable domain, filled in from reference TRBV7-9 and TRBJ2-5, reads DTGVSQNPRHKITKRGQNVTFRCDPISEHNRLYWYRQTLGQGPEFLTYFQNEAQLEKSRLLSDRFSAERPKGSFSTLEIQRTEQGDSAMYLCASSLAFNLLETQYFGPGTRLLVL.